The rows below give T cell receptor beta chains drawn from one sample of a study of T-cell memory formation after mild COVID-19. TCRdb re-called the 5' RACE reads with MiXCR, one entry per CDR3 protein. Among approximately 410,000 distinct CDR3 sequences listed, around a quarter were seen once. The sample comprised PBMCs or a T cell subset sorted from them (not recorded which). Source of these receptors: an adult woman who had mild COVID-19 (a few samples of this study predate the infection). Cell type and time point are not known. Both conserved end residues are part of each CDR3. The D gene is left open where the match is weak. Clone size is not always given. Where it is, it says once, few, many or a class for expanded clones.

clone_size: NA
d_call: NA
v_call: TRBV12-3/TRBV12-4
j_call: TRBJ1-1
cdr3_aa: CASRLPIGGADTEAFF
cdr3_nt: TGTGCCAGCAGACTTCCAATCGGGGGGGCCGACACTGAAGCTTTCTTT

clone_size: few
d_call: TRBD1
v_call: TRBV5-1
j_call: TRBJ2-1
cdr3_aa: CASSLGTGLSSYNEQFF
cdr3_nt: TGCGCCAGCAGCTTGGGGACAGGCCTGAGCTCCTACAATGAGCAGTTCTTC

clone_size: NA
d_call: NA
v_call: TRBV7-3
j_call: TRBJ2-1
cdr3_aa: CASSLTVYNEQFF
cdr3_nt: TGTGCCAGCAGCTTGACAGTCTACAATGAGCAGTTCTTC

clone_size: NA
d_call: TRBD2
v_call: TRBV30
j_call: TRBJ2-7
cdr3_aa: CAWRLAGVSSFEQYF
cdr3_nt: TGTGCCTGGAGACTAGCGGGAGTCTCTTCTTTCGAGCAGTACTTC

clone_size: few
d_call: NA
v_call: TRBV10-3
j_call: TRBJ1-2
cdr3_aa: CAISGSETNYGYTF
cdr3_nt: TGTGCCATCAGTGGATCAGAAACTAACTATGGCTACACCTTC

clone_size: few
d_call: NA
v_call: TRBV9
j_call: TRBJ2-2
cdr3_aa: CASSATTNTGELFF
cdr3_nt: TGTGCCAGCAGCGCAACTACGAACACCGGGGAGCTGTTTTTT

clone_size: NA
d_call: NA
v_call: TRBV24-1
j_call: TRBJ2-2
cdr3_aa: CATSDKGTPITELFF
cdr3_nt: TGTGCCACCAGTGATAAAGGGACTCCTATTACGGAGCTGTTTTTT

clone_size: NA
d_call: NA
v_call: TRBV6-1
j_call: TRBJ1-1
cdr3_aa: CASSGWQGVTEAFF
cdr3_nt: TGTGCCAGCAGTGGATGGCAGGGTGTGACTGAAGCTTTCTTT

clone_size: few
d_call: NA
v_call: TRBV24-1
j_call: TRBJ1-5
cdr3_aa: CATSETDGYQPQHF
cdr3_nt: TGTGCCACCAGTGAAACTGACGGCTATCAGCCCCAGCATTTT

clone_size: NA
d_call: NA
v_call: TRBV30
j_call: TRBJ1-2
cdr3_aa: CALRISNYGYTF
cdr3_nt: TGTGCCTTACGGATAAGTAACTATGGCTACACCTTC

clone_size: few
d_call: TRBD1
v_call: TRBV7-2
j_call: TRBJ1-2
cdr3_aa: CASSLVVGTGITANYGYTF
cdr3_nt: TGTGCCAGCAGCTTAGTTGTAGGGACAGGGATAACAGCTAACTATGGCTACACCTTC

clone_size: few
d_call: NA
v_call: TRBV5-1
j_call: TRBJ2-3
cdr3_aa: CASSLRTTDTQYF
cdr3_nt: TGCGCCAGCAGCTTGCGGACCACAGATACGCAGTATTTT

clone_size: NA
d_call: NA
v_call: TRBV12-3/TRBV12-4
j_call: TRBJ2-5
cdr3_aa: CASSFGTPQETQYF
cdr3_nt: TGTGCCAGCAGTTTTGGGACACCCCAAGAGACCCAGTACTTC

clone_size: few
d_call: NA
v_call: TRBV20-1
j_call: TRBJ1-1
cdr3_aa: CSARDPRGGTEAFF
cdr3_nt: TGCAGTGCTAGAGATCCGCGGGGGGGGACTGAAGCTTTCTTT

clone_size: few
d_call: NA
v_call: TRBV3-1
j_call: TRBJ2-2
cdr3_aa: CASSQGRAGELFF
cdr3_nt: TGTGCCAGCAGCCAAGGTCGGGCCGGGGAGCTGTTTTTT

clone_size: few
d_call: TRBD2
v_call: TRBV4-3
j_call: TRBJ2-3
cdr3_aa: CASSQGLAGATQYF
cdr3_nt: TGCGCCAGCAGCCAAGGGCTAGCGGGAGCTACGCAGTATTTT